This T cell receptor (beta chain) was identified in a study of T cells in Graves' hyperthyroidism and ophthalmopathy (dated by TCRdb to the late 2010s). Regarding the complete study: Peripheral blood samples were taken at the time of initial diagnosis, prior to any treatment. TCR Vbeta CDR3 sequencing of roughly 140 peripheral blood samples (43 ophthalmopathy, approximately 80 hyperthyroidism and some 17 progressor patients) is reported in the paper. Thyroid tissue and blood T-cell repertoires from six Graves' hyperthyroidism patients were also compared in the study. To identify distinguishing TCR V-J signatures, a discovery cohort of 90 to 100 patients was used, comprising under 45 with Graves' ophthalmopathy and around 60 with stable Graves' hyperthyroidism. After blood sampling, hyperthyroidism patients were treated with methimazole at a starting dose of 30 mg daily, and ophthalmopathy patients were treated with high-dose intravenous methylprednisolone. For training and testing, the 100 or so patients in the discovery cohort were randomly divided in a 7:3 ratio. Prospective prediction of ophthalmopathy was tested in an independent validation cohort of 18 to 20 hyperthyroidism patients and some 17 patients who later progressed to ophthalmopathy. Study-wide conclusions, independent of this receptor: In validation, progression to ophthalmopathy was predicted by the model with almost 71% sensitivity and around 75% specificity, a median of 6.5 months before onset. In cross-validation, a model built on a 13 V-J signature told ophthalmopathy apart from stable hyperthyroidism with approximately 91% sensitivity and 81% to 82% specificity, and in testing the same model reached 80%/75%. Blood samples also contained most of the expanded thyroid clonotypes (frequency above 0.001), which suggests that blood repertoires may reflect thyroid immune responses. Sample size was not statistically predetermined, and blinding of investigators to group allocation was not performed.

Amplification of TCR beta CDR3 regions was carried out from RNA transcripts. For the first round of RT-PCR on the TCR CDR3, the HTBI primer set was used together with the Qiagen OneStep RT-PCR kit. Libraries were constructed in a second round of multiplex PCR, after which size selection and purification were carried out. Libraries were sequenced paired-end with 100 bp reads on an Illumina HiSeq2000. In the authors' own workflow: SOAPnuke was used to process the raw data, throwing out any read that contained adapters or uncalled bases, had a mean Phred below 15, or lacked an exact constant-primer or identifier match. High-quality paired reads were merged with COPE v1.2.5, and unique nucleotide sequences were defined as clonotypes. Clonotypes were aligned to IMGT TRBV, TRBD and TRBJ reference segments using MiTCR v1.1. Analysis was restricted to V-J combinations with a frequency above 0.0001, which covered 98% to 99.2% of repertoires. The TCS score was defined as the ratio of F50 (clonal expansion) to E x V (chaos), calculated using BLOSUM62-based TCRdist between CDR3 peptides within each V-J. Welch's t-statistics and random forest reduced just over 500 V-J features to 10 to 15, which were used in a naive Bayes classifier (R e1071). TCRdb's own reprocessing of the public reads used fastp at Q25 and MiXCR and kept productive beta chains. Each record represents a unique CDR3 protein, reported with the most common genes and DNA among its rows. The V and J calls come from TCRdb's annotation, not from the publication. The sample data list about 560,000 distinct CDR3 sequences, and over 15% of these were observed just once. Together, the top ten hold roughly 18% of the sample.

This clonotype was seen at least ten times. Its antigen is still unknown. Base qualities are not at hand, and no much larger clone is one base apart. Stable Graves' hyperthyroidism was defined as no progression to ophthalmopathy during 18 months of follow-up. The hyperthyroidism patients were between 18 and 65 years old and newly diagnosed, with a disease duration of less than 2 months. Exclusion was applied to patients with uncontrolled infections, other autoimmune diseases, pregnancy or lactation. Diagnoses were based on clinical symptoms, serum thyroxine and TRAb, thyroid ultrasound and orbital computed tomography. PBMCs were separated from 10 ml of fresh peripheral blood using Ficoll-Paque density gradient centrifugation. Total RNA was extracted using Trizol reagent, and RNA quality was assessed on an Agilent 2100 Bioanalyzer. The TCR was taken from a young woman with Graves' hyperthyroidism. The sample was blood.

CDR3 protein: CASSSRDSQETQYF. The base sequence is TGTGCCAGCAGTTCCCGGGACAGTCAAGAGACCCAGTACTTC. The sequence links TRBV28 to TRBJ2-5; 7 middle bases align to TRBD1. The germline V and J ends show losses of 4 bases and 2 bases respectively, and no gene match explains 4 bases of the junction. Sequences MDHEN (CDR1) and SYDVKM (CDR2) are obtained from the germline V gene. The CDR3, cysteine through phenylalanine, is 14 amino acids long. Here the CDR3 DNA is all that survives: 42 bases in frame from base 1.